These 21 T cell receptor beta chains originate from one sample sequenced in a study of beta chain features in type 1 diabetes. The whole isolated RNA underwent reverse transcription, so sequencing captured expressed TCRB transcripts. Sequencing was performed with immunoSEQ multiplex PCR; in TCRdb, only in-frame clones are kept and a portion is missing. The data contain about 620,000 clones, about 16% of them seen just once; the ten biggest clones take up more than 0.08%. The sample comprised naive CD4+ T cells from blood. The source of these receptors is a man aged 18 to 30 in good health.

In its sample, this clone was seen a few times. The gene calls are TRBV7-3 and TRBJ2-5; D uncertain. CDR3 length equals 14 residues. The germline V and J ends were trimmed by 5 bases and 0 bases, with 10 bases remaining between them. CDR1 and CDR2 from the germline V gene are SGHTA and FQGTGA. The chain's CDR3 is CASSQNGHQETQYF. For the CDR3, the DNA is TGTGCCAGCAGCCAAAACGGGCACCAAGAGACCCAGTACTTC.

The chain joins TRBV5-1 to TRBJ2-7; 13 bases align to TRBD2. This CDR3 has 17 residues. The germline V gene encodes CDR1 SGHRS and CDR2 YFSETQ. V lost 4 bases and J lost 0; bases outside the gene matches: 7. The CDR3 DNA reads TGCGCCAGCAGCCTCAGGACTAGCGGGAGCTCCTCCTACGAGCAGTACTTC. The encoded protein is CASSLRTSGSSSYEQYF.

V and J are TRBV9 and TRBJ2-7; 7 bases are a match to TRBD1. Germline-derived CDR1 and CDR2 are SGDLS and YYNGEE. The V and J ends lost 4 bases and 3 bases, in that order; junction bases with no gene match: 13. The CDR3 runs to 16 residues. The chain's CDR3 is CASSPAPRQGNYEQYF. Here the CDR3 DNA reads TGTGCCAGCAGCCCGGCCCCCAGACAGGGCAACTACGAGCAGTACTTC.

This clone was seen more than once but under ten times. The chain employs TRBV7-3 and TRBJ2-3; 8 positions agree with TRBD2. J was trimmed by 3 bases and V by 5 bases; bases with no gene match: 13. Per the germline V gene, CDR1 is SGHTA and CDR2 is FQGTGA. The CDR3 runs to 17 residues. DNA for the CDR3: TGTGCCAGCAGCCCCGGGAGGGGGATAATGAGGACAGATACGCAGTATTTT. This encodes CASSPGRGIMRTDTQYF.

This sequence joins TRBV2 and TRBJ2-7; D unresolved. Germline-derived CDR1 and CDR2 are SNHLY and FYNNEI. Trimming pared 7 bases from V and 6 bases from J, leaving 13 bases between. The CDR3 has 12 residues. The CDR3 loop reads CASKEEKTEQYF. CDR3 bases: TGTGCCAGCAAAGAGGAGAAAACCGAGCAGTACTTC.

This clone was observed a few times. The chain links TRBV2 to TRBJ2-1, with TRBD1 matching over 8 bases. Trimming took 6 bases from V and 4 from J; bases not matched to a gene: 8. This CDR3 is built from 15 residues. Germline-derived CDR1 and CDR2 are SNHLY and FYNNEI. CDR3 bases: TGTGCCAGCAGCGCCGACAGGGGACATTACAATGAGCAGTTCTTC. Translation: CASSADRGHYNEQFF.

The genes are TRBV9 and TRBJ1-6, with unresolved D. The ends were cut back, 3 bases at V and 7 bases at J, with 11 bases in the middle. This CDR3 is 14 amino acids long. Germline V lookup: CDR1 SGDLS, CDR2 YYNGEE. CDR3 in DNA: TGTGCCAGCAGCGCGGAGCTTGACAATTCACCCCTCCACTTT. Encoded protein: CASSAELDNSPLHF.

This clone was counted a few times. The V call is TRBV18, the J call TRBJ2-2, with 11 bases fitting TRBD1. This CDR3 is built from 15 residues. The V and J ends lost 3 bases and 4 bases, in that order; junction bases with no gene match: 1. Germline V lookup: CDR1 KGHSH, CDR2 LQKENI. The DNA for the CDR3 is TGTGCCAGCTCACCGGACAGGGGGCTCACCGGGGAGCTGTTTTTT. Protein product: CASSPDRGLTGELFF.

The genes are TRBV25-1 and TRBJ2-7, with D possibly TRBD2 on 6 matching bases. The V and J ends lost 1 base and 5 bases respectively, with 12 bases between them. The CDR3 is 14 amino acids. From germline, CDR1 is MGHDK and CDR2 SYGVNS. This CDR3 reads CASSEFGPGDEQYF. Here the CDR3 DNA reads TGTGCCAGCAGTGAATTTGGGCCGGGGGACGAGCAGTACTTC.

A remark on this clone: Because the CDR3's place on the DNA is in doubt, the DNA is left out and the CDR3 is given as listed by TCRdb. The rearrangement uses TRBV28 and TRBJ1-1. The CDR3 has 11 amino acids, counting both end residues. Germline V gene data show CDR1 as MDHEN and CDR2 as SYDVKM. The CDR3 sequence is CASILETEAFF.

This clone turned up a few times. This chain uses TRBV4-3 with TRBJ1-6; D unresolved. Trimming shortened V by 4 bases and J by 8 bases, and 9 bases separated the two germline ends. The CDR3 has 13 residues. From germline, CDR1 is LGHNA and CDR2 YSLEER. Written as DNA, the CDR3 is TGCGCCAGCAGCCCCACGGTGTATTCACCCCTCCACTTT. Its protein is CASSPTVYSPLHF.

This clone has just a few counts. V is TRBV9 and J is TRBJ2-1; maybe TRBD2 (6 bases). With 0 bases removed from V and 3 bases from J, the gap between germline ends came to 10 bases. The CDR3 length is 15 residues. CDR1 is SGDLS and CDR2 is YYNGEE in the germline V gene. CDR3 region: CASSVATGVYNEQFF. CDR3 nucleotides: TGTGCCAGCAGCGTAGCTACGGGAGTCTACAATGAGCAGTTCTTC.

The gene calls are TRBV7-2 and TRBJ2-2, with 8 bases that match TRBD2. Germline V gene data show CDR1 as SGHTA and CDR2 as FQGNSA. The junction had 3 bases not matched to a gene; V was cut back by 5 bases and J by 4 bases. CDR3 length equals 14 residues. CDR3 region: CASSRTSSTGELFF. DNA of the CDR3: TGTGCCAGCAGCCGGACTAGCTCCACCGGGGAGCTGTTTTTT.

The rearrangement uses TRBV28 and TRBJ2-1; D might be TRBD2 (7 bases). V shed 6 bases and J shed 8 bases, with 26 bases lying between them. This CDR3 has 17 residues. CDR1 is MDHEN, CDR2 SYDVKM, per germline. CDR3 nucleotides: TGTGCCAGCAGCACCCTCCCCCGGCACAGAGGGGGGGATGAGCAGTTCTTC. Amino acid sequence: CASSTLPRHRGGDEQFF.

The sample holds a few counts of this clone. The rearrangement links TRBV5-8 to TRBJ2-7; 10 bases agree with TRBD2. From germline, CDR1 is SGHTS and CDR2 YDEGEE. The CDR3 totals 15 residues. Trimming removed 3 bases from V and 0 bases from J; junction bases left unmatched: 3. The CDR3 DNA reads TGTGCCAGCAGCTCGACTAGCGGGTCCTCCTACGAGCAGTACTTC. Its translation: CASSSTSGSSYEQYF.

The gene calls are TRBV7-3 and TRBJ2-3; TRBD2 aligns across 10 bases. V dropped 4 bases and J dropped 4; count of bases not matched to a gene: 8. CDR1 and CDR2 from the germline V gene are SGHTA and FQGTGA. The CDR3 is 16 amino acids. The CDR3 is CASSSTSGRAPDTQYF. CDR3 bases: TGTGCCAGCAGCTCGACCAGCGGGAGGGCCCCAGATACGCAGTATTTT.

The gene calls are TRBV7-3 and TRBJ2-2; TRBD2 might be the D (5 bases). Per germline, CDR1 SGHTA and CDR2 FQGTGA. The V gene lost 1 base and the J gene lost 11 bases, with 11 bases spanning the gap. There are 13 residues in the CDR3. CDR3 sequence: CASSLIETGELFF. The CDR3 coding sequence is TGTGCCAGCAGCTTAATAGAAACGGGAGAGCTGTTTTTT.

This clone was observed a handful of times. The chain couples TRBV28 to TRBJ1-4; tentative D call: TRBD1 (6 bases). Trimming removed 5 bases at V and 11 bases at J, with 15 bases between. CDR1 MDHEN and CDR2 SYDVKM come from the germline V gene. The CDR3 contains 13 residues. The CDR3 DNA reads TGTGCCAGCAGTACGACAGGCCAGTACAAACTGTTTTTT. It translates to CASSTTGQYKLFF.

The V gene is TRBV6-5, the J gene TRBJ1-1; D uncertain. CDR1 and CDR2 (germline): MNHEY, SVGAGI. The V end was cut by 6 bases, the J end by 7 bases, with 21 bases between. This CDR3 contains 15 residues. CDR3 sequence (DNA): TGTGCCAGCAGACCTACAAAGGCCGACCGTTATGAAGCTTTCTTT. It is translated as CASRPTKADRYEAFF.

This clone was seen a handful of times. The rearrangement joins TRBV10-3 to TRBJ1-1; no definite D call. The germline CDR1 and CDR2 sequences are ENHRY and SYGVKD. This CDR3 has 14 residues. Trimming left V 0 bases short and J 5 bases short, with 10 bases between. The CDR3 bases are TGTGCCATCAGTGAGTCCCGGACCGCGACTGAAGCTTTCTTT. Its translation is CAISESRTATEAFF.

The sample holds a few counts of this clone. V is TRBV21-1 and J is TRBJ2-1; the D call of TRBD2 is as the table states it, not checked on the DNA. TRBV21-1 is flagged as a pseudogene. The CDR3 extends over 14 amino acids. CDR3 coding DNA: TGTGCCAGCAGCCCCATGGGAGGCCGGGCGGAGCAGTTCTTC. It yields the protein CASSPMGGRAEQFF.